The text below deals with one TCR beta chain. Its antigen is still unknown. This record comes from a study of T cell repertoires in cytomegalovirus infection. Looking at the study overall: It was recently identified HLA-C-restricted and well-studied HLA-B-restricted CMV epitopes that the study used. CMV infection together with matching HLA type was indicated by public TCR beta signatures.

Trimming left V 3 bases short and J 7 bases short, with 10 bases between. In germline, CDR1 is ENHRY, CDR2 SYGVKD. The CDR3 runs to 14 residues. TCRdb re-called the reads through MiXCR, storing one row per CDR3 protein. The sample includes some 800,000 distinct CDR3 sequences, over 25% seen only once; the top ten take 9.5% to 15%. The study's findings and limits: Identification of carriers of CMV plus the relevant HLA was performed using cumulative public TCR beta family frequency. HLA-C-restricted CMV-specific TCR beta clonotypes were dominant in the ex vivo response.

The chain uses TRBV10-3 and TRBJ1-6; D remains ambiguous. The sample here was cultured CD8+ T cells from PBMCs, taken from culture after CMV antigen stimulation. This sequence was found in a human donor in good health (CMV status not recorded). Some clones in this sample may be carry-over from other donors' samples. This CDR3 is CAISDSSSNSPLHF. DNA for the CDR3: TGTGCCATCAGTGACTCGTCCTCCAATTCACCCCTCCACTTT.